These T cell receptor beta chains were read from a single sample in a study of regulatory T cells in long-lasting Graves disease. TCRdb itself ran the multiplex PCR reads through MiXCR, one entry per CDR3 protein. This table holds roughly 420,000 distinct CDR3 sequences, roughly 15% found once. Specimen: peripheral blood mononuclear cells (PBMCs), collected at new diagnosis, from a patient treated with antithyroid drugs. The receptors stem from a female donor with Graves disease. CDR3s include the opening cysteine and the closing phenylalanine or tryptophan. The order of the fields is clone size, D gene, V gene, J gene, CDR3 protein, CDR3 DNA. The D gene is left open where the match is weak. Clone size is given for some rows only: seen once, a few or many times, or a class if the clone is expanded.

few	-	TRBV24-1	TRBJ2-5	CATSVTGETQYF	TGTGCCACCAGTGTCACAGGGGAGACCCAGTACTTC
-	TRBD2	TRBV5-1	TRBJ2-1	CASSGGRLARGGEQFF	TGCGCCAGCAGCGGCGGGAGACTAGCGCGGGGCGGGGAGCAGTTCTTC
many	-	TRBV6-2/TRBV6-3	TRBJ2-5	CASRPQGGQETQYF	TGTGCCAGCAGACCACAGGGAGGGCAAGAGACCCAGTACTTC
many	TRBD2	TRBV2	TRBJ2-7	CASRPSAGDSTYEQYF	TGTGCCAGCAGACCCTCGGCGGGAGACAGCACCTACGAGCAGTACTTC
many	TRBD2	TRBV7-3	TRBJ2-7	CASSLEGTSGAYEQYF	TGTGCCAGCAGCTTAGAAGGGACTAGCGGGGCCTACGAGCAGTACTTC
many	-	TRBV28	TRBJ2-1	CASSLLDEQFF	TGTGCCAGCAGTTTGTTGGATGAGCAGTTCTTC
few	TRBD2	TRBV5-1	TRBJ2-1	CASSLFHLGGASGNEQFF	TGCGCCAGCAGCCTATTTCATTTAGGCGGGGCTAGCGGCAATGAGCAGTTCTTC
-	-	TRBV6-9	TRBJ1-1	CASSYSTDNTEAFF	TGTGCCAGCAGTTACAGCACGGATAACACTGAAGCTTTCTTT
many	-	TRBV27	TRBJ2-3	CASSLTGSTDTQYF	TGTGCCAGCAGTTTAACGGGGTCGACGGATACGCAGTATTTT
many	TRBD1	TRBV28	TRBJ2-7	CASRRQGRASYEQYF	TGTGCCAGCAGAAGACAGGGAAGGGCGTCCTACGAGCAGTACTTC
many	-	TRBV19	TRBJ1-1	CASIPRGHLGAFF	TGTGCCAGTATCCCACGGGGGCATCTTGGAGCTTTCTTT
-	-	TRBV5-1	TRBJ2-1	CASSLEGSHNEQFF	TGCGCCAGCAGCTTGGAAGGTAGCCACAATGAGCAGTTCTTC
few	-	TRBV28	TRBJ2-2	CASRNRGRPNTGELFF	TGTGCCAGCAGAAATCGGGGCAGGCCGAACACCGGGGAGCTGTTTTTT
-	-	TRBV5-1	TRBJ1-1	CASSWGGKTEAFF	TGCGCCAGCAGCTGGGGAGGAAAAACTGAAGCTTTCTTT
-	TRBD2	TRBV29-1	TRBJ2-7	CSVGTSGVRGEQYF	TGCAGCGTCGGGACTAGCGGGGTCCGGGGCGAGCAGTACTTC
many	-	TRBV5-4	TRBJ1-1	CASYPPSQMGLNTEAFF	TGTGCCAGCTACCCTCCGAGCCAGATGGGGTTGAACACTGAAGCTTTCTTT
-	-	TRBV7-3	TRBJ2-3	CASSLGVTTDTQYF	TGTGCCAGCAGCTTAGGCGTAACGACAGATACGCAGTATTTT
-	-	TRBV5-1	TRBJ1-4	CASSLGFWGATNEKLFF	TGCGCCAGCAGCTTGGGATTTTGGGGGGCAACTAATGAAAAACTGTTTTTT
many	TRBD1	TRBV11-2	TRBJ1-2	CASSFGGRGRSPYGYTF	TGTGCCAGCAGCTTCGGGGGCAGGGGGCGCAGCCCCTATGGCTACACCTTC
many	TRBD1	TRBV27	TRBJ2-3	CASSSGQGRDTQYF	TGTGCCAGCAGTTCCGGACAGGGTCGAGATACGCAGTATTTT
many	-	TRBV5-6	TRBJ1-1	CASSPAYLVFGEAFF	TGTGCCAGCAGCCCTGCATATTTGGTTTTCGGTGAAGCTTTCTTT
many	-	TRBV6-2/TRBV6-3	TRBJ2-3	CASSYRRGDTDTQYF	TGTGCCAGCAGTTATCGACGGGGAGACACAGATACGCAGTATTTT
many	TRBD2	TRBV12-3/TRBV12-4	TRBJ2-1	CATGKGAGGLPSGSSYNEQFF	TGTGCCACCGGAAAAGGAGCGGGAGGGCTGCCCTCCGGAAGCTCCTACAATGAGCAGTTCTTC
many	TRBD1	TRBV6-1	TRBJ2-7	CASSALSFWTGTYEQYF	TGTGCCAGCAGTGCCTTATCCTTTTGGACAGGCACCTACGAGCAGTACTTC
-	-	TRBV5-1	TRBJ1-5	CASSLGLGGGNQPQHF	TGCGCCAGCAGCTTGGGCTTGGGAGGGGGGAATCAGCCCCAGCATTTT
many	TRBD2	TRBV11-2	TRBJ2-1	CASSLDLWLAGGAPYNEQFF	TGTGCCAGCAGCTTAGATCTATGGCTAGCGGGGGGTGCGCCCTACAATGAGCAGTTCTTC